Presented here are 29 T cell receptor beta chains from one specimen sequenced in a study of chemoradiotherapy in HPV16-positive cancers (dated by TCRdb to the early 2020s). The library came from the immunoSEQ multiplex PCR assay. Sourced from immuneACCESS, this table was stored by TCRdb with only in-frame sequences that have V and J called. A share of the clones is absent; for the studies checked, an unresolved V gene accounts for under half, and the remainder has no known explanation. The sample table contains about 3,000 clones; only one count was recorded for 70% to 80% of them. In total, the top ten clones hold roughly 14% of the sample. This sample was gathered from a patient who underwent chemoradiotherapy. These receptors were collected from a human donor with HPV-associated anogenital cancer.

The chain uses TRBV19 and TRBJ1-2; D is unresolved. The CDR3 spans 15 residues. The V and J ends lost 8 bases and 6 bases respectively, with 22 bases between them. Germline V gene lookup returns CDR1 LNHDA and CDR2 SQIVND (reference sequence). The CDR3 DNA follows: TGTGCCAGTTGCCTAGATCCAGGACGGGTGGATGGCTACACCTTC. Its translation: CASCLDPGRVDGYTF.

This clone occurred a few times. V and J are TRBV27 and TRBJ1-1, with D perhaps TRBD1 (5 bases). The CDR3 totals 13 residues. The V gene's germline CDR1 is MNHEY and CDR2 SMNVEV (reference sequence). The germline V and J ends were trimmed by 6 bases and 5 bases, with 13 bases remaining between them. CDR3 bases: TGTGCCAGCAGCCTTGGGGGGGGGACTGAAGCTTTCTTT. It encodes CASSLGGGTEAFF.

This clone is termed hyperexpanded. V is TRBV28 and J is TRBJ1-2; no clear D gene. The germline V gene encodes CDR1 MDHEN and CDR2 SYDVKM. This CDR3 contains 11 residues. CDR3 DNA sequence: TGTGGGCTGGACTCTGGAGAAGGCTACACCTTC. It yields the protein CGLDSGEGYTF.

The rearrangement uses TRBV5-1 and TRBJ1-2; D call uncertain. This CDR3 is built from 12 residues. The germline V gene has CDR1 SGHRS and CDR2 YFSETQ. V was cut by 0 bases and J by 7 bases, with 7 bases left in between. In DNA, the CDR3 is TGCGCCAGCAGCTTGGATATGGGTGGCTACACCTTC. Protein: CASSLDMGGYTF.

The chain combines TRBV5-1 with TRBJ2-3; no firm D call. Germline CDR1 reads SGHRS; CDR2 reads YFSETQ. Trimming took 4 bases from V and 2 from J, leaving 2 bases between them. The CDR3 has 11 amino acids. The chain's CDR3 is CASSDTDTQYF. The DNA of the CDR3 is TGCGCCAGCAGCGACACAGATACGCAGTATTTT.

The gene calls are TRBV5-1 and TRBJ1-4, with D maybe TRBD1 (5 bases). CDR3 length: 14 residues. Germline values: CDR1 SGHRS, CDR2 YFSETQ. V lost 5 bases, J lost 2 bases, and 10 bases lay in between. The CDR3 loop is CASRSGRTNEKLFF. CDR3 coding DNA: TGCGCCAGCAGATCGGGACGGACTAATGAAAAACTGTTTTTT.

V gene TRBV29-1 combines with J gene TRBJ1-2; 11 bases fit TRBD1. The trim removed 5 bases at V and 0 bases at J, leaving 5 bases unmatched. This CDR3 is 15 amino acids long. Germline V gives CDR1 SQVTM, CDR2 ANQGSEA. The CDR3 region has the DNA TGCAGCGTTAACCCGGGACAGGGGGCTAACTATGGCTACACCTTC. Its protein product is CSVNPGQGANYGYTF.

In its sample, this clone was seen a few times. The gene calls are TRBV15 and TRBJ1-5, with 12 bases that match TRBD1. This CDR3 region has 19 residues. Germline CDR1 and CDR2: LNHNV and YYDKDF (reference sequence). Losses at the gene ends were 4 bases for V and 2 bases for J; bases not matched to a gene: 12. CDR3 DNA: TGTGCCACCAGCACGAACCCTGGGACAGGGGGCGTGGGCAATCAGCCCCAGCATTTT. Encoded protein: CATSTNPGTGGVGNQPQHF.

J is TRBJ1-1 and V is TRBV21-1; no DNA check was done on the table's D call, TRBD1. TRBV21-1 is annotated as a pseudogene. The CDR3 loop spans 16 amino acids. CDR3 sequence: CASSKVPGTVNTEAFF. The CDR3 DNA reads as TGTGCCAGCAGCAAAGTTCCCGGGACAGTAAACACTGAAGCTTTCTTT.

Here the CDR3 reads CASRSGGRAFF. CDR3 sequence (DNA): TGTGCCAGCAGGTCAGGGGGTCGGGCTTTCTTT. The rearrangement joins TRBV27 to TRBJ1-1, with TRBD1 matching over 7 bases. Trimming took 6 bases from V and 11 from J; bases not matched to a gene: 6. CDR1 is MNHEY and CDR2 is SMNVEV in the germline V gene (reference sequence). The CDR3 is made up of 11 amino acids.

The chain carries TRBV2 and TRBJ2-5, with 13 bases lining up with TRBD2. The CDR3 extends over 17 amino acids. V gave up 4 bases and J gave up 4 bases; unmatched junction bases: 9. In germline, CDR1 is SNHLY, CDR2 FYNNEI. CDR3 in DNA: TGTGCCAGCAGTGTGGGACTAGCGGGGAGGCTGGGAGAGACCCAGTACTTC. Amino acids: CASSVGLAGRLGETQYF. The full variable domain, completed using reference TRBV2 and TRBJ2-5, is EPEVTQTPSHQVTQMGQEVILRCVPISNHLYFYWYRQILGQKVEFLVSFYNNEISEKSEIFDDQFSVERPDGSNFTLKIRSTKLEDSAMYFCASSVGLAGRLGETQYFGPGTRLLVL.

The V call is TRBV25-1, the J call TRBJ2-1; 9 bases match TRBD2. V dropped 5 bases and J dropped 2; count of bases not matched to a gene: 1. The CDR3 consists of 14 residues. Germline V gene sequence: CDR1 MGHDK, CDR2 SYGVNS. The CDR3 DNA reads as TGTGCCAGCAGTCGCGGGGGGGCCTACAATGAGCAGTTCTTC. It translates to CASSRGGAYNEQFF.

The genes are TRBV4-2 and TRBJ2-5; TRBD1 agrees at 8 bases. Germline CDR1 reads LGHNA; CDR2 reads YNFKEQ. This CDR3 region has 14 residues. Germline trimming cut 1 base from V and 6 bases from J; bases unmatched to any gene: 4. DNA for the CDR3: TGTGCCAGCAGCCAAGGGGGACAGGAAAAGACCCAGTACTTC. The encoded protein is CASSQGGQEKTQYF.

This chain uses TRBV10-2 with TRBJ2-3; 9 bases match TRBD2. The V gene end was trimmed by 7 bases and the J gene end by 0 bases; junction bases not matched to a gene: 17. Germline CDR1 and CDR2: WSHSY and SAAADI. CDR3 length: 19 residues. CDR3: CASKYGASGAFTSTDTQYF. In DNA form, the CDR3 reads TGCGCCAGCAAATATGGGGCTAGCGGGGCATTTACAAGCACAGATACGCAGTATTTT.

The V call is TRBV5-4, the J call TRBJ2-3, with TRBD2 identical over 7 bases. Unmatched junction bases numbered 15, after V lost 3 bases and J lost 2 bases. Germline assignment: CDR1 SGHNT and CDR2 YYREEE (reference sequence). The CDR3 has 18 amino acids. CDR3 sequence: CASSSRRGAGVLTDTQYF. The CDR3 DNA reads TGTGCCAGCAGCTCCCGTCGGGGCGCGGGGGTCCTCACAGATACGCAGTATTTT.

This chain connects TRBV5-1 to TRBJ2-6, with D tentatively TRBD2 (6 bases). CDR1 is SGHRS and CDR2 is YFSETQ in the germline V gene. V gave up 5 bases and J gave up 0 bases, with 15 bases separating them. This CDR3 comprises 17 residues. CDR3 in amino acids: CASSSAGGSSGANVLTF. The CDR3 bases are TGCGCCAGCAGTTCGGCCGGGGGTAGCTCTGGGGCCAACGTCCTGACTTTC.

This chain connects TRBV11-3 to TRBJ2-5; D uncertain. V was pared by 0 bases and J by 5 bases, with 7 bases between. CDR3 length: 13 residues. The germline CDR1 and CDR2 sequences are SGHNT and YENEEA. CDR3 nucleotides: TGTGCCAGCAGCTTAGATAAAGTGGAGACCCAGTACTTC. This translates into CASSLDKVETQYF. The full variable domain, rest sourced from reference TRBV11-3 and TRBJ2-5, is EAGVVQSPRYKIIEKKQPVAFWCNPISGHNTLYWYLQNLGQGPELLIRYENEEAVDDSQLPKDRFSAERLKGVDSTLKIQPAELGDSAVYLCASSLDKVETQYFGPGTRLLVL.

Note on this clone: A read error may produce the germline difference seen at one junction end. The rearrangement uses TRBV7-2 and TRBJ1-6, with D unclear. The CDR3 is made up of 13 amino acids. The V gene's germline CDR1 is SGHTA and CDR2 FQGNSA. CDR3 protein: CASSLPTNSPLHF. CDR3 in DNA: TGTGCCAGCAGCTTACCCACGAATTCGCCCCTCCACTTT.

V is TRBV7-9 and J is TRBJ1-1, with D possibly being TRBD1 (5 bases). The CDR3 runs to 13 residues. Trimming left V 5 bases short and J 0 bases short, with 7 bases between. CDR1 SEHNR and CDR2 FQNEAQ come from the germline V gene (reference sequence). CDR3 protein: CASSGTVNTEAFF. CDR3 sequence (DNA): TGTGCCAGCAGCGGGACGGTGAACACTGAAGCTTTCTTT.

This rearrangement joins TRBV19 to TRBJ2-2, with 9 positions matching TRBD1. This CDR3 has 15 amino acids. The trim removed 4 bases at V and 6 bases at J, leaving 6 bases unmatched. CDR1 and CDR2 from the germline V gene are LNHDA and SQIVND (reference sequence). The CDR3 is CASSTGTGISGELFF. The CDR3 DNA follows: TGTGCCAGTAGTACTGGGACAGGGATTTCCGGGGAGCTGTTTTTT.

V and J are TRBV6-5 and TRBJ2-3, with a tentative D call TRBD2 (6 bases). Looked up from germline, CDR1 is MNHEY and CDR2 is SVGAGI. The germline V and J ends were trimmed by 6 bases and 2 bases, with 12 bases remaining between them. This CDR3 region has 14 residues. The CDR3 reads CASRVGEVTDTQYF. CDR3 sequence (DNA): TGTGCCAGCAGGGTGGGGGAGGTCACAGATACGCAGTATTTT.

This clone was detected only a few times. The chain uses TRBV7-6 and TRBJ2-2; D remains unclear. There are 14 residues in the CDR3. Germline CDR1 is SGHVS and CDR2 is FNYEAQ. V lost 1 base and J lost 4, with 7 bases in between. CDR3 nucleotide sequence: TGTGCCAGCAGCTTAGGTGCTGGCACCGGGGAGCTGTTTTTT. Its protein is CASSLGAGTGELFF.

The chain combines TRBV5-6 with TRBJ1-6; D unresolved. The V and J ends lost 0 bases and 8 bases respectively, with 12 bases between them. The length of the CDR3 is 15 residues. Germline V gives CDR1 SGHDT, CDR2 YYEEEE. CDR3 bases: TGTGCCAGCAGCTTGGATTTTACCGGGGATTCACCCCTCCACTTT. It yields the protein CASSLDFTGDSPLHF. The full variable domain, rest sourced from reference TRBV5-6 and TRBJ1-6, is DAGVTQSPTHLIKTRGQQVTLRCSPKSGHDTVSWYQQALGQGPQFIFQYYEEEERQRGNFPDRFSGHQFPNYSSELNVNALLLGDSALYLCASSLDFTGDSPLHFGNGTRLTVT.

This clone was detected only a few times. The chain recombines TRBV5-4 with TRBJ1-1; the match to TRBD1 covers 7 bases. Per the germline V gene, CDR1 is SGHNT and CDR2 is YYREEE (reference sequence). The junction had 4 bases not matched to a gene; V was cut back by 1 base and J by 4 bases. The CDR3 totals 14 residues. The CDR3 coding sequence is TGTGCCAGCAGCTTGACAGGGGCGGGCACTGAAGCTTTCTTT. Translated: CASSLTGAGTEAFF.

The chain employs TRBV19 and TRBJ1-1, with 7 bases matching TRBD1. Per the germline V gene, CDR1 is LNHDA and CDR2 is SQIVND (reference sequence). The CDR3 sequence is 15 residues long. V shed 5 bases and J 2 bases; nucleotides not matched to a gene: 8. In DNA form, the CDR3 reads TGTGCCAGTAGTGGAGACAGGGTTAGAAACACTGAAGCTTTCTTT. Translating it yields CASSGDRVRNTEAFF.

The gene calls are TRBV18 and TRBJ1-2; D is possibly TRBD1 (6 bases). This CDR3 contains 14 residues. V shed 3 bases and J shed 8 bases, with 16 bases lying between them. Germline values: CDR1 KGHSH, CDR2 LQKENI. Written as DNA, the CDR3 is TGTGCCAGCTCACCGGCCTTGCTCGGGGGCGGCTACACCTTC. It codes for CASSPALLGGGYTF.

Notes on this clone: One end of the junction fails to match germline, which may point to a read error. This chain links TRBV7-7 with TRBJ2-5; D remains ambiguous. CDR1 is SSHAT and CDR2 is FNYEAQ in the germline V gene (reference sequence). The CDR3 has 13 amino acids. Here the CDR3 DNA reads TGTGCTAGCAGCTTAGGCGCTCGAGAGACCCAGTACTTC. It translates to CASSLGARETQYF.

The J gene is TRBJ2-7, the V gene TRBV7-2; D gene ambiguous. V was cut by 3 bases and J by 0 bases, with 6 bases left in between. Per germline, CDR1 SGHTA and CDR2 FQGNSA. The CDR3 consists of 13 residues. The CDR3 bases are TGTGCCAGCAGCTTCGGTGGCTCCTACGAGCAGTACTTC. It encodes CASSFGGSYEQYF.

The V gene is TRBV5-1, the J gene TRBJ2-1; tentative D call: TRBD2 (6 bases). CDR3 length: 14 residues. Per the germline V gene, CDR1 is SGHRS and CDR2 is YFSETQ. Trimming pared 1 base from V and 2 bases from J, leaving 7 bases between. In nucleotides, the CDR3 is TGCGCCAGCAGCTTGTCGGGGGCCTACAATGAGCAGTTCTTC. It codes for CASSLSGAYNEQFF.